This T cell receptor beta chain was obtained from a study of T cell responses to AZD1222 COVID-19 vaccine. Profiling relied on immunoSEQ multiplex PCR, and the TCRdb table lists in-frame clones only, not all of them. The repertoire holds more than 50,000 clones, with about 87% as singletons. The study's findings and limits: Among the donors, most were white British and more were female, and clonal diversity was possibly underestimated.

A note on this clone: Its antigen is as yet unknown.

The sequenced sample was peripheral blood, obtained on day 0 of AZD1222 vaccination. This receptor was obtained from an adult in good health.

In DNA, the CDR3 is TGTGCTAGTGGTTTGACGGGCAGGGCGGTTACTGAAGCTTTCTTT. It specifies CASGLTGRAVTEAFF. The rearrangement uses TRBV12-5 and TRBJ1-1; D is possibly TRBD1 (5 bases). The CDR3 runs 15 residues. Germline V gene sequence: CDR1 LGHNT, CDR2 FRNRAP. Trimming shortened V by 2 bases and J by 5 bases, and 15 bases separated the two germline ends.